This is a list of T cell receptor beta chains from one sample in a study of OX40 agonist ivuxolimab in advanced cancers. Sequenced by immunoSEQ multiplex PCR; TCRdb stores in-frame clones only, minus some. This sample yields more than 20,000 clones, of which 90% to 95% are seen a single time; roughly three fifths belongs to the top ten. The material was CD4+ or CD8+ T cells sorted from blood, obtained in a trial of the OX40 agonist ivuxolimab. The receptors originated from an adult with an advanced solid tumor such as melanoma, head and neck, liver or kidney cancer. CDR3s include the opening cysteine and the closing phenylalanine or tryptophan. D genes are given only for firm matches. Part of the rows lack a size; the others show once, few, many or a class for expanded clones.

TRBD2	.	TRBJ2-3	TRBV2	TGTGCCAGCAAGAACGGACTAGCGGGGGAGGTCACAGATACGCAGTATTTT	CASKNGLAGEVTDTQYF
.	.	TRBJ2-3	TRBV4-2	TGTGCCAGCAGCGGTACGAGGGCAGATACGCAGTATTTT	CASSGTRADTQYF
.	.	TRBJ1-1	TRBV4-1	TGCGCCAGCAGCCACCTCAGGGTGGGTGACATGAACACTGAAGCTTTCTTT	CASSHLRVGDMNTEAFF
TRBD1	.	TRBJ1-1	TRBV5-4	TGTGCCAGCAGCATCGGGACAGGGGGTACTGAAGCTTTCTTT	CASSIGTGGTEAFF
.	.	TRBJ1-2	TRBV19	TGTGCCAGTAGTATAGTTCCGGGTTCTAACTATGGCTACACCTTC	CASSIVPGSNYGYTF
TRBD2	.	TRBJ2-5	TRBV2	TGTGCCAGCAGTGGGCGGGGGGCTGGAGAGACCCAGTACTTC	CASSGRGAGETQYF
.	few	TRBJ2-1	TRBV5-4	TGTGCCAGCAGCTTCGGCAATGAGCAGTTCTTC	CASSFGNEQFF
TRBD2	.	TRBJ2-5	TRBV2	TGTGCCAGCAGCCAGACGACTAGCGGGAGTTTCCAAGAGACCCAGTACTTC	CASSQTTSGSFQETQYF
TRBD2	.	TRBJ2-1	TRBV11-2	TGTGCCAGCAGCTTAGCCCACGGGGGGGGCTACTCCTACAATGAGCAGTTCTTC	CASSLAHGGGYSYNEQFF
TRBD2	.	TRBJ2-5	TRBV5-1	TGCGCCAGCAGCTTGGAGCGGGGGGCTAGCTGGTCCCAGTACTTC	CASSLERGASWSQYF
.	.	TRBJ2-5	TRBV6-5	TGTGCCAGCAGTACGACAGAAGAGACCCAGTACTTC	CASSTTEETQYF
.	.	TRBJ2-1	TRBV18	TGTGCCAGCTCACCAAACCTCGGGTTACTCTACAATGAGCAGTTCTTC	CASSPNLGLLYNEQFF
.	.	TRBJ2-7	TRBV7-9	TGTGCCAGCTCCTTCTCCTACGAGCAGTACTTC	CASSFSYEQYF
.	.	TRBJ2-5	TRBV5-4	TGTGCCAGCAGCTTGGTGGGGCAAGAGACCCAGTACTTC	CASSLVGQETQYF
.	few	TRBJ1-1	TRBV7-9	TGTGCCAGCAGCCAACTCCGAAACACTGAAGCTTTCTTT	CASSQLRNTEAFF
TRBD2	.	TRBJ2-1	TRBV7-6	TGTGCCAGCAGCTTAGGGCTAGCGGGGTGGAATGAGCAGTTCTTC	CASSLGLAGWNEQFF
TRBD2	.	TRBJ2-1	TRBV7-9	TGTGCCAGCAGCTCCCGGTCTGGGGGGGGCTACAATGAGCAGTTCTTC	CASSSRSGGGYNEQFF
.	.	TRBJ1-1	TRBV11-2	TGTGCCAGCAGCTTAGTCGGCAGACTAAACACTGAAGCTTTCTTT	CASSLVGRLNTEAFF
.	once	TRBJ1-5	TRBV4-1	TGCGCCAGCAGCCTCAAGTTGGGGGGCATCGATCAGCCCCAGCATTTT	CASSLKLGGIDQPQHF
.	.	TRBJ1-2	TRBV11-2	TGTGCCAGCAGCCCCACGGGGAACAGTAACTATGGCTACACCTTC	CASSPTGNSNYGYTF
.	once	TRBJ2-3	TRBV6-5	TGTGCCAGCAGTCCATTCGGGGCAGATACGCAGTATTTT	CASSPFGADTQYF
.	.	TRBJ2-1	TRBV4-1	TGCGCCAGCAGCCAAGTAGGCCAGAACAACAATGAGCAGTTCTTC	CASSQVGQNNNEQFF
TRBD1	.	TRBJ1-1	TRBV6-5	TGTGCCAGCAGTTACTCGGTGTTTGGGGACAGTGAAGCTTTCTTT	CASSYSVFGDSEAFF
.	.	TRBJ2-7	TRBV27	TGTGCCAGCAGTCAAACCGTGGCAGGGGCATACGAGCAGTACTTC	CASSQTVAGAYEQYF
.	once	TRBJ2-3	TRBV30	TGTGCCTGGAGCCGGGGAGGGGGAATAGATACGCAGTATTTT	CAWSRGGGIDTQYF
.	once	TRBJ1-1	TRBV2	TGTGCCAGCAGGTCGGGGGCCACTGAAGCTTTCTTT	CASRSGATEAFF
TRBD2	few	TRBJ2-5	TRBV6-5	TGTGCCAGCAGTTACTCGGCTAGCGGGGGGGAGACCCAGTACTTC	CASSYSASGGETQYF
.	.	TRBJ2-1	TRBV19	TGTGCCAGTAGTATACAGGGCACATACAATGAGCAGTTCTTC	CASSIQGTYNEQFF
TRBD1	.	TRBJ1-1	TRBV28	TGTGCCAGCAGTTTATCGGACAGGGGTTGGGACACTGAAGCTTTCTTT	CASSLSDRGWDTEAFF
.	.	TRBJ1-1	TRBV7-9	TGTGCCAGCAGCTTAGTAGCGGGCGTCCACACTGAAGCTTTCTTT	CASSLVAGVHTEAFF
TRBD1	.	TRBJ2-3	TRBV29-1	TGCAGCGTTGAGCCGGGACAGGGGGCTGAAGATACGCAGTATTTT	CSVEPGQGAEDTQYF
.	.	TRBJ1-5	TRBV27	TGTGCCAGCAGTCCGCCCGGGATCAATCAGCCCCAGCATTTT	CASSPPGINQPQHF
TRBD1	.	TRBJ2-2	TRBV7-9	TGTGCCAGCAGCCGGGCCCCGGGACAGGGGCACACCGGGGAGCTGTTTTTT	CASSRAPGQGHTGELFF
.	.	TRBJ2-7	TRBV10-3	TGTGCCATCAGTGAGAACGACCCCTACGAGCAGTACTTC	CAISENDPYEQYF
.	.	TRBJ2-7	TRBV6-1	TGTGCCAGCGGGTGGGGGCTCGGCTACGAGCAGTACTTC	CASGWGLGYEQYF
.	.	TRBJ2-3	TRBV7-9	TGTGCCATCAACCCAGGGGTCACATCCTTCACAGATACGCAGTATTTT	CAINPGVTSFTDTQYF
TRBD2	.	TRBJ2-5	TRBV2	TGTGCCAGCAGTGAAGGGGTAGCGGGCCTACAAGAGACCCAGTACTTC	CASSEGVAGLQETQYF